The clone carrying this T cell receptor beta chain showed up many times. The CDR3 runs to 15 residues. Germline V gene sequence: CDR1 LGHDT, CDR2 YNNKEL (reference sequence). V was clipped by 0 bases and J by 3 bases, with 11 bases between them. The sample is drawn from a study of regulatory T cells in long-lasting Graves disease. Time point of the sample: newly diagnosed GD, antithyroid drugs for less than 3 months. RNA isolated from PBMCs was used to make the TCR library. Building the TCR beta libraries relied on iRepertoire HTBI primers, and CDR3 regions underwent Arm-PCR. TCRdb re-analysed the multiplex PCR reads in MiXCR, keeping a single row per CDR3 protein. In the table there are 400,000 to 450,000 distinct CDR3 sequences, about 16% of which are singletons. These data are also associated with another study on T cells in Graves' hyperthyroidism and ophthalmopathy.

V usage is TRBV3-1 and J usage is TRBJ2-5, with D unresolved. The sequence was collected from a woman under 40 with Graves disease. Material: peripheral blood mononuclear cells (PBMCs), obtained at new diagnosis, from a patient treated with antithyroid drugs. Here the CDR3 DNA reads TGTGCCAGCAGCCAAGATTGGGCGGTTGAAGAGACCCAGTACTTC. Encoded protein: CASSQDWAVEETQYF.